A selection of T cell receptor beta chains follows, all from one sample in a study of T cell responses to AZD1222 COVID-19 vaccine. Clones were read by immunoSEQ multiplex PCR, and TCRdb kept only the in-frame ones, dropping some. The table includes about 120,000 clones, around 88% detected once. The material was peripheral blood, obtained on day 0 of MenACWY control vaccination. The receptors derive from an adult in good health. Both conserved end residues are part of each CDR3. The D gene is left open where the match is weak. Size is omitted from some rows. Given values are once, few, many or a class for expanded clones.

J	size	D	V	CDR3	DNA
TRBJ2-3	once	NA	TRBV2	CASSTGAEDTQYF	TGTGCAAGCAGTACCGGAGCCGAAGATACGCAGTATTTT
TRBJ1-5	NA	NA	TRBV5-6	CASSFRGFLNQPQHF	TGTGCCAGCAGCTTTAGGGGTTTCCTCAATCAGCCCCAGCATTTT
TRBJ2-1	NA	TRBD2	TRBV2	CASSEGLAYNEQFF	TGTGCCAGCAGTGAGGGACTAGCCTACAATGAGCAGTTCTTC
TRBJ1-4	once	TRBD1	TRBV3-1/TRBV3-2	CASSQAVRQGQFFTEKLFF	TGTGCCAGCAGCCAAGCCGTGAGACAGGGGCAATTTTTCACTGAAAAACTGTTTTTT
TRBJ1-2	NA	TRBD1	TRBV12-3/TRBV12-4	CASSRNRGLDYTF	TGTGCCAGCAGTCGCAACAGGGGGCTCGACTACACCTTC
TRBJ1-5	NA	TRBD1	TRBV12-5	CASGFPDGTGSNQPQHF	TGTGCTAGTGGTTTCCCAGACGGGACAGGAAGTAATCAGCCCCAGCATTTT
TRBJ2-7	NA	NA	TRBV7-9	CASSTSPVFEQYF	TGTGCCAGCAGCACTAGTCCCGTTTTCGAGCAGTACTTC
TRBJ1-5	NA	NA	TRBV19	CASSIRHSPRDQPQHF	TGTGCCAGTAGTATTCGTCACAGTCCGAGAGATCAGCCCCAGCATTTT
TRBJ1-5	once	NA	TRBV24-1	CATSDFGPWGNQPQHF	TGTGCCACCAGTGATTTTGGGCCTTGGGGCAATCAGCCCCAGCATTTT
TRBJ2-1	NA	NA	TRBV14	CASSHPGASSYNEQFF	TGTGCCAGCAGCCATCCAGGGGCGAGCTCCTACAATGAGCAGTTCTTC
TRBJ2-3	once	NA	TRBV24-1	CATSLGWSDTQYF	TGTGCCACCAGTTTGGGTTGGTCAGATACGCAGTATTTT
TRBJ2-7	NA	TRBD2	TRBV3-1/TRBV3-2	CASSQDSGVDLGYEQYF	TGTGCCAGCAGCCAAGATAGCGGGGTGGACCTAGGGTACGAGCAGTACTTC
TRBJ2-7	NA	TRBD2	TRBV5-1	CASSLAGTSGRREQYF	TGCGCCAGCAGCTTGGCAGGGACTAGCGGGAGGAGGGAGCAGTACTTC
TRBJ2-2	once	TRBD2	TRBV30	CAWSVVLAGAGELFF	TGTGCCTGGAGTGTGGTCCTAGCGGGAGCCGGGGAGCTGTTTTTT
TRBJ1-2	NA	NA	TRBV11-2	CASSFDGTNYGYTF	TGTGCCAGCAGCTTTGACGGAACTAACTATGGCTACACCTTC
TRBJ1-1	NA	TRBD1	TRBV11-2	CASSLVSGGMNTEAFF	TGTGCCAGCAGCTTAGTTTCAGGGGGGATGAACACTGAAGCTTTCTTT
TRBJ2-3	few	NA	TRBV2	CASSEGTDTQYF	TGTGCCAGCAGTGAAGGGACAGATACGCAGTATTTT
TRBJ1-4	NA	NA	TRBV7-8	CASSLGWTNEKLFF	TGTGCCAGCAGCCTGGGCTGGACTAATGAAAAACTGTTTTTT
TRBJ2-1	once	NA	TRBV3-1/TRBV3-2	CASSRSPETHEQFF	TGTGCCAGCAGTCGCTCCCCGGAGACCCATGAGCAGTTCTTC
TRBJ1-1	NA	NA	TRBV29-1	CSVGGVLGTEAFF	TGCAGCGTTGGTGGGGTTTTGGGCACTGAAGCTTTCTTT
TRBJ2-1	NA	TRBD1	TRBV3-1/TRBV3-2	CASSQTRFRGNEQFF	TGTGCCAGCAGCCAAACTAGGTTCAGGGGGAATGAGCAGTTCTTC
TRBJ1-3	NA	NA	TRBV7-8	CASSPIIVGTIYF	TGTGCCAGCAGCCCCATAATTGTCGGCACCATATATTTT
TRBJ1-3	NA	NA	TRBV2	CASSAQLHSGNTIYF	TGTGCCAGCAGTGCACAACTCCACTCTGGAAACACCATATATTTT
TRBJ2-1	NA	TRBD2	TRBV27	CASSLILAGGPTEQFF	TGTGCCAGCAGCCTTATATTAGCGGGAGGGCCTACTGAGCAGTTCTTC
TRBJ2-1	NA	TRBD1	TRBV5-8	CASSHGTVVGYNEQFF	TGTGCCAGCAGCCACGGGACAGTAGTAGGTTACAATGAGCAGTTCTTC
TRBJ1-4	NA	NA	TRBV19	CASSIPTDGEKLFF	TGTGCCAGTAGTATTCCGACAGATGGAGAAAAACTGTTTTTT
TRBJ1-1	NA	NA	TRBV5-1	CASSLDPSGNTEAFF	TGCGCCAGCAGCTTGGATCCATCGGGGAACACTGAAGCTTTCTTT
TRBJ2-3	once	TRBD2	TRBV7-9	CASSFLAGYADTQYF	TGTGCCAGCAGCTTTCTAGCGGGATACGCAGATACGCAGTATTTT
TRBJ1-2	NA	NA	TRBV12-3/TRBV12-4	CASSVGSAGYTF	TGTGCCAGCAGTGTTGGGTCGGCTGGCTACACCTTC
TRBJ2-7	NA	NA	TRBV30	CAWTAGSTYEQYF	TGTGCCTGGACGGCCGGGAGCACCTACGAGCAGTACTTC
TRBJ2-7	NA	TRBD2	TRBV7-2	CASSYGTTSFSYEQYF	TGTGCCAGCAGCTACGGGACTACATCATTCTCCTACGAGCAGTACTTC
TRBJ1-1	NA	TRBD1	TRBV2	CASNADRGYTEAFF	TGTGCCAGCAACGCCGACAGGGGATACACTGAAGCTTTCTTT
TRBJ2-7	NA	TRBD1	TRBV9	CASNRTLDRVVTYEQYF	TGTGCCAGCAACCGGACACTGGACAGGGTCGTAACCTACGAGCAGTACTTC
TRBJ2-3	NA	NA	TRBV7-8	CASSPLETPLTDTQYF	TGTGCCAGCAGCCCTTTAGAGACGCCGCTAACAGATACGCAGTATTTT
TRBJ2-5	NA	NA	TRBV19	CASRNNRYQETQYF	TGTGCCAGTAGGAATAACAGGTATCAAGAGACCCAGTACTTC
TRBJ2-1	NA	TRBD2	TRBV6-5	CASNAGTSGYNEQFF	TGTGCCAGCAACGCCGGGACTAGCGGATACAATGAGCAGTTCTTC
TRBJ2-7	NA	NA	TRBV6-5	CASRDREQGPYEQYF	TGTGCCAGCAGAGACCGGGAACAGGGACCCTACGAGCAGTACTTC
TRBJ2-5	once	NA	TRBV18	CASSPPSTTQETQYF	TGTGCCAGCTCACCACCGTCGACTACCCAAGAGACCCAGTACTTC
TRBJ2-5	once	NA	TRBV19	CASSITGVVETQYF	TGTGCCAGTAGTATAACGGGAGTGGTAGAGACCCAGTACTTC
TRBJ2-7	NA	TRBD1	TRBV30	CAWSSGTGGYEQYF	TGTGCCTGGAGTTCCGGGACAGGGGGCTACGAGCAGTACTTC
TRBJ2-1	NA	NA	TRBV7-6	CASSPHQTYNEQFF	TGTGCCAGCAGTCCACATCAAACTTACAATGAGCAGTTCTTC
TRBJ2-3	NA	TRBD2	TRBV5-1	CASSSWTSPTTDTQYF	TGCGCCAGCAGCTCCTGGACTAGCCCCACCACAGATACGCAGTATTTT
TRBJ1-1	once	NA	TRBV19	CASIQVPEAFF	TGTGCCAGTATTCAGGTCCCTGAAGCTTTCTTT
TRBJ1-4	NA	TRBD1	TRBV4-3	CASSQQGATNEKLFF	TGCGCCAGCAGCCAACAGGGGGCCACTAATGAAAAACTGTTTTTT
TRBJ2-1	NA	TRBD1	TRBV28	CASITGQGLGEQFF	TGTGCCAGCATTACCGGACAGGGGTTAGGTGAGCAGTTCTTC
TRBJ1-6	NA	NA	TRBV27	CASTSLAGGKDSPLHF	TGTGCCAGCACTTCCCTCGCGGGGGGGAAGGACTCACCCCTCCACTTT
TRBJ2-1	NA	NA	TRBV27	CASSKPDLLYNEQFF	TGTGCCAGCAGTAAACCGGATCTGCTTTACAATGAGCAGTTCTTC
TRBJ2-1	NA	NA	TRBV11-3	CASSLDRSGGQGEQFF	TGTGCCAGCAGCTTAGATCGGTCGGGAGGCCAGGGGGAGCAGTTCTTC
TRBJ2-3	NA	TRBD2	TRBV5-4	CASSLELAGFTDTQYF	TGTGCCAGCAGCTTGGAGTTAGCGGGTTTCACAGATACGCAGTATTTT
TRBJ2-7	NA	TRBD2	TRBV11-3	CASSIQAGVWYEQYF	TGTGCCAGCAGCATACAAGCGGGAGTCTGGTACGAGCAGTACTTC
TRBJ1-2	NA	NA	TRBV6-2/TRBV6-3	CASSYPDRLYGYTF	TGTGCCAGCAGTTACCCGGACAGACTCTATGGCTACACCTTC
TRBJ1-6	NA	TRBD1	TRBV25-1	CASSEHTGGSNSPLHF	TGTGCCAGCAGTGAACACACAGGGGGCTCTAATTCACCCCTCCACTTT
TRBJ2-2	NA	NA	TRBV9	CASSVGMGQGWPGELFF	TGTGCCAGCAGCGTAGGGATGGGGCAGGGTTGGCCCGGGGAGCTGTTTTTT
TRBJ1-1	NA	NA	TRBV21-1	CASSKNIGGQGCTEAFF	TGTGCCAGCAGCAAAAATATCGGAGGACAGGGGTGCACTGAAGCTTTCTTT
TRBJ2-1	NA	TRBD2	TRBV7-2	CASSLNVVAGDGYNEQFF	TGTGCCAGCAGCTTAAACGTAGTAGCGGGAGACGGCTACAATGAGCAGTTCTTC
TRBJ1-3	NA	NA	TRBV7-3	CASSGLDNTIYF	TGTGCCAGCAGCGGACTTGACAACACCATATATTTT
TRBJ2-2	NA	NA	TRBV30	CAWSPQTGLTGELFF	TGTGCCTGGAGTCCTCAAACAGGGCTCACCGGGGAGCTGTTTTTT
TRBJ2-2	NA	TRBD1	TRBV19	CASNRDRAKTGELFF	TGTGCCAGTAATAGGGACAGGGCGAAGACCGGGGAGCTGTTTTTT
TRBJ1-1	NA	NA	TRBV9	CASSVERSTEAFF	TGTGCCAGCAGCGTAGAACGTTCTACTGAAGCTTTCTTT
TRBJ2-1	NA	NA	TRBV9	CASSKSVVNEQFF	TGTGCCAGCAGCAAATCGGTCGTTAATGAGCAGTTCTTC